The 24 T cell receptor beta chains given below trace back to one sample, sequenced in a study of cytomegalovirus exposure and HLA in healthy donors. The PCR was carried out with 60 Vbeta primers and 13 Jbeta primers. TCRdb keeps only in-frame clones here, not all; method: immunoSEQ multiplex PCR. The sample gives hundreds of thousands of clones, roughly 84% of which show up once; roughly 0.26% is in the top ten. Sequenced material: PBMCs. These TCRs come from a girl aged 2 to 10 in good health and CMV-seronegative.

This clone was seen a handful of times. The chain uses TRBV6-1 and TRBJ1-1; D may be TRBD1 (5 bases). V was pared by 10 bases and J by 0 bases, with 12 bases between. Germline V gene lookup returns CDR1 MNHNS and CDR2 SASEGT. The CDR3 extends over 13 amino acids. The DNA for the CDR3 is TGTGCCAACGTAAAGACAGTGAACACTGAAGCTTTCTTT. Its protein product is CANVKTVNTEAFF.

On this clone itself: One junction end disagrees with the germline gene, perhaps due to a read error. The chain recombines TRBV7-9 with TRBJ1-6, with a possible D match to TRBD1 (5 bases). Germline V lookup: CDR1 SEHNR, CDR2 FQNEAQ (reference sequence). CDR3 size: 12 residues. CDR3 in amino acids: CSSSPGNSPLHF. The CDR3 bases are TGTTCCAGCAGCCCAGGGAATTCACCCCTCCACTTT. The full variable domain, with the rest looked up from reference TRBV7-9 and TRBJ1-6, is DTGVSQNPRHKITKRGQNVTFRCDPISEHNRLYWYRQTLGQGPEFLTYFQNEAQLEKSRLLSDRFSAERPKGSFSTLEIQRTEQGDSAMYLCSSSPGNSPLHFGNGTRLTVT.

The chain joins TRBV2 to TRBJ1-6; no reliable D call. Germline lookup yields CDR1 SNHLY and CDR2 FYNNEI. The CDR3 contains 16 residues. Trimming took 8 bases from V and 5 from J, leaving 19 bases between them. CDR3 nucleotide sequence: TGTGCCAGCGCACAATCCGGGTTGTTGGATAATTCACCCCTCCACTTT. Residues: CASAQSGLLDNSPLHF.

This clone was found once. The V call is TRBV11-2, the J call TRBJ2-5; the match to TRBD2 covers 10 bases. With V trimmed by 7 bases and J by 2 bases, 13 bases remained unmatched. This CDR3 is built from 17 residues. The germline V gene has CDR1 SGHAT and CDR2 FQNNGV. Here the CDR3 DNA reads TGTGCCAGCACCCCTCGGATCGGGACTAGCGAGCAAGAGACCCAGTACTTC. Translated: CASTPRIGTSEQETQYF.

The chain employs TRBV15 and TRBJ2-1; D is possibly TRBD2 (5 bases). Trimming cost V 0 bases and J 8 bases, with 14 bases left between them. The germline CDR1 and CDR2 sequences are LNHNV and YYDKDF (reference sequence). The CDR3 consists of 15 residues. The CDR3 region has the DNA TGTGCCACCAGCAGAGACCCCACTAGGAGCCATGAGCAGTTCTTC. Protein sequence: CATSRDPTRSHEQFF.

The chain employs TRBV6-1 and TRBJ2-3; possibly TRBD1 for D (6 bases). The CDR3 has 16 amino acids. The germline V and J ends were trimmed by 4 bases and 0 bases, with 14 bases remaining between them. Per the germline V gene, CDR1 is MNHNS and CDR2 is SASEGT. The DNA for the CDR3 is TGTGCCAGCAGTGTAATAGGGGGTACTAGCACAGATACGCAGTATTTT. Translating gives CASSVIGGTSTDTQYF.

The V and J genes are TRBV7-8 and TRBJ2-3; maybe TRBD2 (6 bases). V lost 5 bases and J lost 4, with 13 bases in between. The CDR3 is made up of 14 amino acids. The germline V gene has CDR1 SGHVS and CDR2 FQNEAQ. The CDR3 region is CASSAPPGADTQYF. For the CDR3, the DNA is TGTGCCAGCAGCGCCCCACCGGGAGCAGATACGCAGTATTTT.

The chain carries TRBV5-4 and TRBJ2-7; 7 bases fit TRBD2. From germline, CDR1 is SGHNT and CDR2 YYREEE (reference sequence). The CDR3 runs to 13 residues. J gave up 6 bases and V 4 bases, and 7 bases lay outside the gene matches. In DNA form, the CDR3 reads TGTGCCAGCAGCCACGCGGGGGTGGGCGAGCAGTACTTC. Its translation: CASSHAGVGEQYF.

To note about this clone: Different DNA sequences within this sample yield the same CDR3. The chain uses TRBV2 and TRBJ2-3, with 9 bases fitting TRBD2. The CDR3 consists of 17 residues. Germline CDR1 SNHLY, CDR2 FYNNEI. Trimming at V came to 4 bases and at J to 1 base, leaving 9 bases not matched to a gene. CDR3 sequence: CASSVGLAGGGTDTQYF. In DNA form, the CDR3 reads TGTGCCAGCAGTGTTGGCCTGGCGGGGGGGGGCACAGATACGCAGTATTTT. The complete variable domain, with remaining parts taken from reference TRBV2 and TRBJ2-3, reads EPEVTQTPSHQVTQMGQEVILRCVPISNHLYFYWYRQILGQKVEFLVSFYNNEISEKSEIFDDQFSVERPDGSNFTLKIRSTKLEDSAMYFCASSVGLAGGGTDTQYFGPGTRLTVL.

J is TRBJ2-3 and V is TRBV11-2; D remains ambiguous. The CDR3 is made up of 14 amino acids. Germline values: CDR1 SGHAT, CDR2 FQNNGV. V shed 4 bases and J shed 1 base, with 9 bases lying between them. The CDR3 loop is CASSSPPGTDTQYF. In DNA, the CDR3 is TGTGCCAGCAGCTCCCCGCCGGGCACAGATACGCAGTATTTT.

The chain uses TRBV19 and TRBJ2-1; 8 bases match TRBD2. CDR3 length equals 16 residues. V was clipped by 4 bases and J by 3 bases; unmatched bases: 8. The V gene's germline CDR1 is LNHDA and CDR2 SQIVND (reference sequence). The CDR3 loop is CASSTGLEGLYNEQFF. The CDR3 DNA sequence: TGTGCCAGTAGTACGGGACTAGAGGGGCTCTACAATGAGCAGTTCTTC.

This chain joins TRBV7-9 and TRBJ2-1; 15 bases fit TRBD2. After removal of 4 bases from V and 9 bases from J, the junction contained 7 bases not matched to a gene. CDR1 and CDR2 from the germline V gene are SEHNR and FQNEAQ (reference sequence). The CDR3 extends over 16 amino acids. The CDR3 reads CASSSPGLAGGFEQFF. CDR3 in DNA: TGTGCCAGCAGCTCCCCGGGACTAGCGGGGGGATTTGAGCAGTTCTTC.

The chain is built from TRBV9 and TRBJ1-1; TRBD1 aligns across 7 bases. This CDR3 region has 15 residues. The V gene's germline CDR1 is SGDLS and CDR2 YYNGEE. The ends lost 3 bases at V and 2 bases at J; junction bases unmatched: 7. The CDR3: CASSGGQSGNTEAFF. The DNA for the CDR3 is TGTGCCAGCAGCGGGGGACAGTCGGGCAACACTGAAGCTTTCTTT.

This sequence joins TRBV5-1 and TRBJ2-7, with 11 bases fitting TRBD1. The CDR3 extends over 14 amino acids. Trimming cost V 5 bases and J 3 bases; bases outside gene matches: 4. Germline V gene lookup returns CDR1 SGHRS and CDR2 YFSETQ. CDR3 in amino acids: CASSSDRGLYEQYF. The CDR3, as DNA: TGCGCCAGCAGTTCGGACAGGGGGCTCTACGAGCAGTACTTC.

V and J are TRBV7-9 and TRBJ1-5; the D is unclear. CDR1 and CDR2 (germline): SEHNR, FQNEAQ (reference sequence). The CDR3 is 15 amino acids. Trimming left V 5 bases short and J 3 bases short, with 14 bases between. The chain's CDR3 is CASSNLGGHNQPQHF. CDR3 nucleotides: TGTGCCAGCAGCAACCTCGGCGGGCACAATCAGCCCCAGCATTTT.

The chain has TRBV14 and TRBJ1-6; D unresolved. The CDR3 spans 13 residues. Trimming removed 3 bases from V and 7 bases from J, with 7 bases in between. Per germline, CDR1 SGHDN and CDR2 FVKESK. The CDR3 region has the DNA TGTGCCAGCAGCCACGGTCCGAATTCACCCCTCCACTTT. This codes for CASSHGPNSPLHF. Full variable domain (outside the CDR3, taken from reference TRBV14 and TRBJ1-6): EAGVTQFPSHSVIEKGQTVTLRCDPISGHDNLYWYRRVMGKEIKFLLHFVKESKQDESGMPNNRFLAERTGGTYSTLKVQPAELEDSGVYFCASSHGPNSPLHFGNGTRLTVT.

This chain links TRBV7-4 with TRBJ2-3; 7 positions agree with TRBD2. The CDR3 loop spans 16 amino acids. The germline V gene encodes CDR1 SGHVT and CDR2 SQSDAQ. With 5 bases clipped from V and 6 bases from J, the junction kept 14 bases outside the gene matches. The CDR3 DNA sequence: TGTGCCAGCAGCCCCGCAAGCGGGAAGAGTTTGGATACGCAGTATTTT. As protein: CASSPASGKSLDTQYF.

CDR3 region: CATNTGTGGEQPHEQYF. The CDR3 bases are TGTGCCACAAACACTGGGACAGGGGGCGAGCAGCCTCACGAGCAGTACTTC. The gene calls are TRBV10-3 and TRBJ2-7, with TRBD1 matching over 12 bases. Germline assignment: CDR1 ENHRY and CDR2 SYGVKD. This CDR3 comprises 17 residues. The V segment lost 10 bases and the J segment 5 bases; nucleotides outside the gene matches: 18.

DNA for the CDR3: TGCGCCAGCAGCTTGGGGACAGGGTGGGGATATGGCTACACCTTC. It specifies CASSLGTGWGYGYTF. The J gene is TRBJ1-2, the V gene TRBV5-1; TRBD1 matches at 8 bases. Looked up from germline, CDR1 is SGHRS and CDR2 is YFSETQ. This CDR3 has 15 residues. V dropped 0 bases and J dropped 5; count of bases not matched to a gene: 6.

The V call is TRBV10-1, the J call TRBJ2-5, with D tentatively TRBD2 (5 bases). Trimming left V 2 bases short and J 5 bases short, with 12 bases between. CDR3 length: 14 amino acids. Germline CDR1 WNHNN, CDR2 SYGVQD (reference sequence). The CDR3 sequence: CASSEPIWRETQYF. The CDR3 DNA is TGCGCCAGCAGTGAGCCCATTTGGAGGGAGACCCAGTACTTC.

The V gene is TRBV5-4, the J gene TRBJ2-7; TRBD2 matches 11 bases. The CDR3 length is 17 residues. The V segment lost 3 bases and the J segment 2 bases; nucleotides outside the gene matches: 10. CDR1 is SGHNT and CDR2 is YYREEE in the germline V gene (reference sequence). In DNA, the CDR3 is TGTGCCAGCAGCTCGGGACTAGCGGTGAACACCCCCTACGAGCAGTACTTC. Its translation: CASSSGLAVNTPYEQYF.

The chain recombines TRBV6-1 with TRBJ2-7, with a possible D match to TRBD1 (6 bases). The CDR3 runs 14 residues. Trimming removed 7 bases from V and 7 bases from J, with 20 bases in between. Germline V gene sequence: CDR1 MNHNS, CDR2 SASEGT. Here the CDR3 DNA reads TGTGCCAGCACTTTAAGCAGGGGCGAGAATGAGCAGTACTTC. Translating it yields CASTLSRGENEQYF.

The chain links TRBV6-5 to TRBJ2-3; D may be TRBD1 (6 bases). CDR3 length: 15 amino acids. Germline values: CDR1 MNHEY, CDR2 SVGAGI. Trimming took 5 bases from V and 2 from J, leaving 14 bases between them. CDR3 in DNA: TGTGCCAGCAGTCAAGACAGGTCCTTCACAGATACGCAGTATTTT. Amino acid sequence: CASSQDRSFTDTQYF.

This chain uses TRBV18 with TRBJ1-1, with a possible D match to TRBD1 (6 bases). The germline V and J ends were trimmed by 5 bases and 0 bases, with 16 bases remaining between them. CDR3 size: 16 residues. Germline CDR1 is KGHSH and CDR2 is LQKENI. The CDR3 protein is CASSESGGFLNTEAFF. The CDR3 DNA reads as TGTGCCAGCTCAGAGTCGGGGGGCTTCCTGAACACTGAAGCTTTCTTT.